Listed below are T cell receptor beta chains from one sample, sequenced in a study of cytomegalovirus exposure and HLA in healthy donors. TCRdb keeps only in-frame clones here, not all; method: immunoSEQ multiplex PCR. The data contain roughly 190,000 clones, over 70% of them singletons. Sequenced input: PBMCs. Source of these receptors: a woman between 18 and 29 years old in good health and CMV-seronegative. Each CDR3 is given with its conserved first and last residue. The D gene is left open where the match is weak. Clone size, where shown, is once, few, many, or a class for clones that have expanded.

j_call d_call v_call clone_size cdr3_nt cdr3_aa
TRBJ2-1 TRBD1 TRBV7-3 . TGTGCCAGCAGCCCCCGGGACAGGGGAATGTATGAGCAGTTCTTC CASSPRDRGMYEQFF
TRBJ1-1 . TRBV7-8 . TGTGCCAGCAGCTTAGGCGGCGGGGGGTGGATTGGCACTGAAGCTTTCTTT CASSLGGGGWIGTEAFF
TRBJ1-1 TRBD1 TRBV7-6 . TGTGCCAGCAGCCGAGGGACAGGGGACGGTGAAGCTTTCTTT CASSRGTGDGEAFF
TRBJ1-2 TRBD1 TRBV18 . TGTGCCAGCTCACCCGCAGGGGGCTATGGCTACACCTTC CASSPAGGYGYTF
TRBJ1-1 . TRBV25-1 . TGTGCCAGCAGGGAACAGGCGAACACTGAAGCTTTCTTT CASREQANTEAFF
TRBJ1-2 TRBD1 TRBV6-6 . TGTGCCAGCAAAGGACAGGGGACTAACTATGGCTACACCTTC CASKGQGTNYGYTF
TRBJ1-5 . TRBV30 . TGTGCCTGGAGTACGAAACACCGGGGGTATAGCAATCAGCCCCAGCATTTT CAWSTKHRGYSNQPQHF
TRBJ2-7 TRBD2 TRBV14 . TGTGCCAGCAGCGAAGGTCTAGCGGATTACGAGCAGTACTTC CASSEGLADYEQYF
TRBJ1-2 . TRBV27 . TGTGCCAGCAGTTTGTTGGGCCCCCCACACAGGGTCGATGGCTACACCTTC CASSLLGPPHRVDGYTF
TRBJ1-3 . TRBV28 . TGTGCCAGCAGTCTCTACCTCGGGACACAAGGAAACACCATATATTTT CASSLYLGTQGNTIYF
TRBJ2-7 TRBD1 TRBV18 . TGTGCCAGCTCACCGGGACAGGGGCTTACCTACGAGCAGTACTTC CASSPGQGLTYEQYF
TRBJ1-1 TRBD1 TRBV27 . TGTGCCAGCAGTTTTTCCAACAGGGGTACTGAAGCTTTCTTT CASSFSNRGTEAFF
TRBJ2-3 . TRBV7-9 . TGTGCCAGCAGCCCCCCCGGGGAGACAGATACGCAGTATTTT CASSPPGETDTQYF
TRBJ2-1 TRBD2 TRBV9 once TGTGCCAGCAGCGTAGGCACGGGGGGACCCTACAATGAGCAGTTCTTC CASSVGTGGPYNEQFF
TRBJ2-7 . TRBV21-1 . TGTGCCAGCAGTCCGTTATCCACAAGCGGGAGATGGACCTACGAGCAGTACTTC CASSPLSTSGRWTYEQYF
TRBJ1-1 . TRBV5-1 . TGCGCCAGCAGCCCGGTCATGGGGACGGGAGCCACTGAAGCTTTCTTT CASSPVMGTGATEAFF
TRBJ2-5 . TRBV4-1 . TGCGCCAGCAGCCAAGGCGGGTCCCAAGAGACCCAGTACTTC CASSQGGSQETQYF
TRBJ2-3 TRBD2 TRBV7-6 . TGTGCCAGCAGCTTAGCGTTATCAACTAGCGCCCCGAGCACAGATACGCAGTATTTT CASSLALSTSAPSTDTQYF
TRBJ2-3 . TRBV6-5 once TGTGCCACCTCGGGTCGAACTAGCACAGATACGCAGTATTTT CATSGRTSTDTQYF
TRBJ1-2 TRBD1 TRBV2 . TGTGCCGAAACAAAAAAGACAGGGGAGGAGGGCTACACCTTC CAETKKTGEEGYTF
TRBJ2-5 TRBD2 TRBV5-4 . TGTGCCAGCAGCTTGGTAGGGGCGGGGGGGCCGAAGACCCAGTACTTC CASSLVGAGGPKTQYF
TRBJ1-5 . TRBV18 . TGTGCCAGCTCGCAGGGAACTGGGGATCAGCCCCAGCATTTT CASSQGTGDQPQHF
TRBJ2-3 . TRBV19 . TGTGCCAGCGGAAATTCCCTAGAGGATACGCAGTATTTT CASGNSLEDTQYF
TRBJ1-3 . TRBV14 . TGTGCCAGCAGGGAACAGGATTCCGCTGGAAACACCATATATTTT CASREQDSAGNTIYF
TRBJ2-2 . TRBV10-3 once TGTGCCATCAGCGAGACAGAGCCCACTACCGGGGAGCTGTTTTTT CAISETEPTTGELFF
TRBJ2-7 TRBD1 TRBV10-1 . TGCGCCAGCAGTGCCGTAGGGACAGCCTGGTCCGAGCAGTACTTC CASSAVGTAWSEQYF
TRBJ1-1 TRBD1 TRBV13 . TGTGCCAGCAGCTTAGGCTTGGACAGGGGAAACACTGAAGCTTTCTTT CASSLGLDRGNTEAFF
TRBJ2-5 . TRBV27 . TGTGCCAGCAGCATGCGGGGCGCAGGGGAGACCCAGTACTTC CASSMRGAGETQYF
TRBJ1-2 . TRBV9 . TGTGCCAGCAGCGTAGAAAGCTCAGGGTTAAACTATGGCTACACCTTC CASSVESSGLNYGYTF
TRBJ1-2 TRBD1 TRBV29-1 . TGCAGCGTTGAAAACAGGGGAGATCGGTATGGCTACACCTTC CSVENRGDRYGYTF
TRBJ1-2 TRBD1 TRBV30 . TGTGCCTGGAGTGTAGAACAGGGGAGGTATGGCTACACCTTC CAWSVEQGRYGYTF
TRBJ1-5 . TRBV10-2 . TGCGCCAGCAGTGAGTCGAGTCCGGGGTTCGGGTCGCCCCAGCATTTT CASSESSPGFGSPQHF
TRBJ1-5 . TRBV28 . TGTGCCAGCAGTTCCGGGGGGAAGGGGCGGGATCAGCCCCAGCATTTT CASSSGGKGRDQPQHF